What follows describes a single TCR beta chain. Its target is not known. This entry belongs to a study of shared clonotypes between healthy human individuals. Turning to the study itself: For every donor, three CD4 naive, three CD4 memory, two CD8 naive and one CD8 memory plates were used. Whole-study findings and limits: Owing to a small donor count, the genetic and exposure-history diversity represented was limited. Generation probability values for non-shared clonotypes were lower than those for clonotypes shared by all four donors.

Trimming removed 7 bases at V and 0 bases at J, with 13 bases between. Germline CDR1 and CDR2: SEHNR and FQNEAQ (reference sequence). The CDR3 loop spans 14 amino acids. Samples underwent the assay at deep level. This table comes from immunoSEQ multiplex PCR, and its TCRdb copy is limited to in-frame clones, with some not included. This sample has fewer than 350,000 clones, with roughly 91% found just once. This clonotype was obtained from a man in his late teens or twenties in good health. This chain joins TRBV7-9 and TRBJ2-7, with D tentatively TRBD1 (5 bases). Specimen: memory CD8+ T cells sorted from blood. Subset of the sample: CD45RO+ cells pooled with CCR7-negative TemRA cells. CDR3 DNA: TGTGCCAGCAACCGTCAGGGCCCCTCCTACGAGCAGTACTTC. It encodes CASNRQGPSYEQYF.